These T cell receptor beta chains were read from a single sample in a study of blood T cell repertoires in COVID-19. Sequenced by immunoSEQ multiplex PCR; TCRdb stores in-frame clones only, minus some. This sample yields 240,000 or so clones, of which around 88% are seen a single time; roughly 9% belongs to the top ten. The sample comprised PBMCs or T cells enriched from blood (not recorded which). These TCRs come from a man between 40 and 49 years old who had recovered from COVID-19. Each CDR3 is given with its conserved first and last residue. A D gene is named only where the DNA matches it firmly. Only some rows state a clone size, as once, few, many or a class for expanded clones.

size,length,D,J,V,CDR3,DNA
few,14,-,TRBJ1-1,TRBV10-3,CATASPGDNTEAFF,TGTGCCACCGCAAGCCCAGGGGACAACACTGAAGCTTTCTTT
once,12,-,TRBJ1-2,TRBV28,CASSKQFYGYTF,TGTGCCAGCAGTAAACAGTTCTATGGCTACACCTTC
-,12,-,TRBJ1-4,TRBV29-1,CSVSSGNEKLFF,TGCAGCGTGTCCTCGGGGAATGAAAAACTGTTTTTT
-,16,-,TRBJ2-6,TRBV28,CASSLIASTGANVLTF,TGTGCCAGCAGTTTAATAGCGAGTACTGGGGCCAACGTCCTGACTTTC
-,16,-,TRBJ1-5,TRBV2,CASSVLDSEINQPQHF,TGTGCCAGCAGCGTACTCGACAGTGAAATCAATCAGCCCCAGCATTTT
-,18,TRBD2,TRBJ2-5,TRBV11-2,CASSSLKGGSGDLETQYF,TGTGCCAGCAGTTCCTTAAAGGGTGGTAGCGGGGATTTAGAGACCCAGTACTTC
-,13,-,TRBJ1-6,TRBV12-3/TRBV12-4,CASSGETVSTLHF,TGTGCCAGCAGTGGAGAGACGGTGTCCACCCTCCACTTT
-,14,-,TRBJ1-2,TRBV9,CASSERGFGYGYTF,TGTGCCAGCAGCGAGAGAGGGTTCGGCTATGGCTACACCTTC
-,13,-,TRBJ1-2,TRBV10-1,CASSESGGDGYTF,TGCGCCAGCAGTGAGTCGGGGGGGGACGGCTACACCTTC
-,19,TRBD1,TRBJ1-1,TRBV5-1,CASSLAYWTGDGMNTEAFF,TGCGCCAGCAGCTTGGCCTACTGGACAGGGGACGGAATGAACACTGAAGCTTTCTTT
-,16,TRBD1,TRBJ1-3,TRBV6-1,CASSGTGPSSGNTIYF,TGTGCCAGCAGTGGGACAGGGCCGAGCTCTGGAAACACCATATATTTT
-,15,TRBD2,TRBJ2-1,TRBV11-1,CASSLPLPGGLEQFF,TGTGCCAGCAGCTTACCCCTTCCGGGGGGTTTGGAGCAGTTCTTC
-,12,-,TRBJ1-4,TRBV28,CASKGQYEKLFF,TGTGCCAGCAAGGGGCAATATGAAAAACTGTTTTTT
-,19,TRBD2,TRBJ2-7,TRBV19,CASSSPPGLAGGTSYEQYF,TGTGCCAGTAGTTCCCCCCCGGGACTAGCGGGAGGTACGTCCTACGAGCAGTACTTC
once,14,-,TRBJ2-1,TRBV5-1,CASSLLAASYEQFF,TGCGCCAGCAGCTTGCTGGCGGCTAGCTATGAGCAGTTCTTC
few,16,-,TRBJ2-7,TRBV7-8,CASSRLALIPSTGQYF,TGTGCCAGCAGCCGCCTGGCCCTAATACCCTCTACGGGTCAGTACTTC
-,15,TRBD2,TRBJ2-1,TRBV29-1,CSVAVGGLVSNEQFF,TGCAGCGTTGCCGTTGGGGGACTAGTTAGCAATGAGCAGTTCTTC
-,19,TRBD1,TRBJ1-5,TRBV6-2/TRBV6-3,CASSYPVRQGRSSNQPQHF,TGTGCCAGCAGTTACCCCGTCAGACAGGGACGGTCAAGCAATCAGCCCCAGCATTTT
-,13,-,TRBJ1-5,TRBV5-1,CASSSTTGQPQHF,TGCGCCAGCAGCTCGACCACGGGGCAGCCCCAGCATTTT
-,16,-,TRBJ1-1,TRBV7-2,CASSLGGGAVNTEAFF,TGTGCCAGCAGCTTAGGTGGTGGGGCCGTGAACACTGAAGCTTTCTTT
few,14,-,TRBJ1-5,TRBV18,CASSPIQGDQPQHF,TGTGCCAGCTCACCAATCCAGGGCGATCAGCCCCAGCATTTT
once,16,TRBD2,TRBJ2-7,TRBV6-2/TRBV6-3,CASSSTSGRALREQYF,TGTGCCAGCAGTTCCACTAGCGGGAGGGCCTTGAGAGAGCAGTACTTC
-,14,-,TRBJ2-1,TRBV20-1,CSASTGSPYNEQFF,TGCAGTGCTAGTACAGGGTCTCCCTACAATGAGCAGTTCTTC
-,15,-,TRBJ2-5,TRBV7-6,CASSLVLGPRETQYF,TGTGCCAGCAGCTTAGTCCTCGGTCCGCGGGAGACCCAGTACTTC
-,14,-,TRBJ1-1,TRBV18,CASSPLGDPLEAFF,TGTGCCAGCTCACCCCTGGGAGATCCCCTTGAAGCTTTCTTT
-,13,-,TRBJ2-7,TRBV4-3,CASSYRVSYEQYF,TGCGCCAGCAGCTACAGGGTTTCCTACGAGCAGTACTTC
-,15,TRBD2,TRBJ2-2,TRBV5-1,CASSLERGRAGELFF,TGCGCCAGCAGTTTAGAGCGGGGAAGGGCCGGGGAGCTGTTTTTT
-,16,TRBD1,TRBJ1-2,TRBV6-2/TRBV6-3,CASSYRGQMSAYGYTF,TGTGCCAGCAGTTACCGGGGACAGATGAGCGCCTATGGCTACACCTTC
-,15,-,TRBJ1-1,TRBV7-3,CASSPSGGANTEAFF,TGTGCCAGCAGCCCCAGCGGAGGGGCGAACACTGAAGCTTTCTTT
-,11,-,TRBJ1-1,TRBV29-1,CSVEEGRIAFF,TGCAGCGTTGAGGAGGGGCGCATAGCTTTCTTT
-,15,TRBD2,TRBJ2-7,TRBV28,CASRRLAGGPYEQYF,TGTGCCAGCAGGAGACTAGCGGGAGGGCCTTACGAGCAGTACTTC
-,16,-,TRBJ1-2,TRBV5-1,CASSLDPTLTGYGYTF,TGCGCCAGCAGCTTGGACCCCACCCTCACAGGCTATGGCTACACCTTC
-,15,-,TRBJ1-6,TRBV7-6,CASRQGSSYNSPLHF,TGTGCCAGCAGGCAGGGGAGCTCCTATAATTCACCCCTCCACTTT
-,16,-,TRBJ2-1,TRBV6-2/TRBV6-3,CASSLLYSSPYNEQFF,TGTGCCAGCAGTTTGCTTTACTCGTCCCCCTACAATGAGCAGTTCTTC
-,17,-,TRBJ2-6,TRBV27,CASSRESSLSGANVLTF,TGTGCCAGCAGTCGCGAAAGCTCCTTATCTGGGGCCAACGTCCTGACTTTC
-,11,-,TRBJ1-1,TRBV29-1,CSVAFDTEAFF,TGCAGCGTTGCGTTCGACACTGAAGCTTTCTTT
-,18,TRBD2,TRBJ2-5,TRBV9,CASSSRGLAGAYQETQYF,TGTGCCAGCAGCTCACGAGGACTAGCGGGAGCCTACCAAGAGACCCAGTACTTC
-,15,-,TRBJ1-2,TRBV4-2,CASSQVSQSPYGYTF,TGTGCCAGCAGCCAAGTCTCCCAGTCCCCCTATGGCTACACCTTC
-,15,-,TRBJ2-1,TRBV12-1,CASSLVDQGSDEQFF,TGTGCCAGCAGCTTGGTAGACCAGGGGAGCGATGAGCAGTTCTTC
-,14,TRBD1,TRBJ2-7,TRBV5-1,CASSLDRGPYEQYF,TGCGCCAGCAGCTTGGACAGGGGACCCTACGAGCAGTACTTC
-,12,-,TRBJ1-1,TRBV5-6,CASSLDSFEAFF,TGTGCCAGCAGCCTGGACAGTTTTGAAGCTTTCTTT
once,13,TRBD2,TRBJ2-5,TRBV6-4,CASSEIAGRPQYF,TGTGCCAGCAGTGAAATAGCGGGGCGGCCCCAGTACTTC
-,14,-,TRBJ1-6,TRBV5-1,CASSTTGVDSPLHF,TGCGCCAGCAGTACGACAGGAGTTGATTCACCCCTCCACTTT
once,14,-,TRBJ1-5,TRBV4-3,CASSQDFAGQPQHF,TGCGCCAGCAGCCAAGATTTCGCGGGCCAGCCCCAGCATTTT
-,18,TRBD1,TRBJ1-2,TRBV15,CATSSRTGTGRRNYGYTF,TGTGCCACCAGCTCTCGAACCGGGACAGGGAGGAGAAACTATGGCTACACCTTC
-,13,TRBD1,TRBJ2-5,TRBV3-1/TRBV3-2,CASSRGRGETQYF,TGTGCCAGCAGCCGGGGCAGGGGGGAGACCCAGTACTTC
-,13,TRBD1,TRBJ1-5,TRBV11-1,CASSKDRDQPQHF,TGTGCCAGCAGCAAGGACAGGGATCAGCCCCAGCATTTT
-,16,TRBD1,TRBJ1-1,TRBV19,CASCNPGQATGTEAFF,TGTGCCAGTTGCAATCCGGGACAGGCAACGGGGACTGAAGCTTTCTTT
once,13,-,TRBJ1-2,TRBV29-1,CSVGWGQNYGYTF,TGCAGCGTGGGATGGGGACAAAACTATGGCTACACCTTC
-,13,-,TRBJ1-1,TRBV6-1,CASSELWSGEAFF,TGTGCCAGCAGTGAACTGTGGTCAGGAGAAGCTTTCTTT
-,15,TRBD1,TRBJ2-1,TRBV19,CASTRDRGLHNEQFF,TGTGCCAGTACTAGGGACAGGGGGCTCCACAATGAGCAGTTCTTC
-,15,-,TRBJ2-5,TRBV12-5,CASGLVLQGRETQYF,TGTGCTAGTGGTTTGGTACTACAGGGAAGAGAGACCCAGTACTTC